This T cell receptor (beta chain) comes out of a study of T cell responses to AZD1222 COVID-19 vaccine. Points from the study as a whole: All repertoire sampling was performed exclusively after the peak T cell response. Spike-specific TCR breadth and depth grew following two AZD1222 doses. The study reported that nearly half of spike-specific TCRs target unmutated variant regions.

The germline gives CDR1 MNHEY, CDR2 SVGAGI. The V gene end was trimmed by 2 bases and the J gene end by 6 bases; junction bases not matched to a gene: 9. This CDR3 contains 15 residues. Clones were sequenced by immunoSEQ multiplex PCR, and TCRdb holds only the in-frame ones, with some missing. This sample has some 96,000 clones, with approximately 90% found just once. The table lists this clone with a count of one. Antigen unknown. V and J are TRBV6-5 and TRBJ2-7, with 8 bases matching TRBD1. This sequence was found in an adult in good health. This material consisted of peripheral blood, taken on day 0 of AZD1222 vaccination. CDR3 region: CASSYVTGDVAEQYF. In DNA form, the CDR3 reads TGTGCCAGCAGTTACGTGACAGGGGATGTGGCCGAGCAGTACTTC.